One and the same sample provided the 28 T cell receptor beta chains below, sequenced in a study of graft-versus-host responses after intestinal transplantation. Sequencing was performed with immunoSEQ multiplex PCR; in TCRdb, only in-frame clones are kept and a portion is missing. The sample consists of 15,000 to 25,000 clones, about 65% of them appearing once. Intraepithelial lymphocytes and lamina propria lymphocytes were released through processing of graft tissue. Here the sequenced sample was ileum tissue, taken approximately three weeks after intestinal transplant. These receptors all come from a human patient who received an intestinal transplant, so some T cells may come from the graft donor.

The J gene is TRBJ1-6, the V gene TRBV30; D call uncertain. This CDR3 comprises 14 residues. Trimming left V 0 bases short and J 8 bases short, with 11 bases between. Germline V gene data show CDR1 as GTSNPN and CDR2 as SVGIG (reference sequence). The CDR3 protein is CAWSVERFYSPLHF. CDR3 nucleotides: TGTGCCTGGAGTGTTGAGCGCTTTTATTCACCCCTCCACTTT.

This chain links TRBV2 with TRBJ2-5; the match to TRBD2 covers 7 bases. Germline V gene sequence: CDR1 SNHLY, CDR2 FYNNEI. Trimming removed 7 bases from V and 1 base from J; junction bases left unmatched: 9. The CDR3 sequence is 15 residues long. Here the CDR3 reads CASNFHTSAQETQYF. The DNA for the CDR3 is TGTGCCAGCAATTTCCACACTAGCGCCCAAGAGACCCAGTACTTC.

This chain joins TRBV15 and TRBJ1-2; no definite D call. The CDR3 is made up of 15 amino acids. Germline CDR1 and CDR2: LNHNV and YYDKDF (reference sequence). The V end lost 0 bases, the J end lost 4 bases, and 12 bases lay between the germline ends. The CDR3 DNA follows: TGTGCCACCAGCAGAGATATACGGGTTGCCTATGGCTACACCTTC. Its translation is CATSRDIRVAYGYTF.

The table lists this clone with a few counts. The J gene is TRBJ2-2, the V gene TRBV10-1; 11 bases agree with TRBD2. The CDR3 spans 17 residues. Germline-derived CDR1 and CDR2 are WNHNN and SYGVQD (reference sequence). V was clipped by 3 bases and J by 1 base; unmatched bases: 4. CDR3: CASSDPGTSGNTGELFF. The CDR3 DNA reads TGCGCCAGCAGTGACCCCGGGACTAGCGGGAACACCGGGGAGCTGTTTTTT.

The chain couples TRBV19 to TRBJ2-3, with D uncertain. Germline assignment: CDR1 LNHDA and CDR2 SQIVND (reference sequence). V lost 10 bases to trimming and J lost 0 bases, with 20 bases between them. The CDR3 totals 16 residues. CDR3 in DNA: TGTGCCACCTCCGAGATTGAGTTTCCTAGCACAGATACGCAGTATTTT. It specifies CATSEIEFPSTDTQYF.

The chain is built from TRBV19 and TRBJ1-1; D is ambiguous. V lost 1 base, J lost 0 bases, and 3 bases lay in between. CDR3 length: 13 residues. From germline, CDR1 is LNHDA and CDR2 SQIVND (reference sequence). The CDR3 coding sequence is TGTGCCAGTAGTATAGCAGTGAACACTGAAGCTTTCTTT. This gives the protein CASSIAVNTEAFF.

The J gene is TRBJ2-7, the V gene TRBV7-9, with D perhaps TRBD2 (5 bases). CDR3 length: 13 amino acids. V was cut by 0 bases and J by 4 bases, with 7 bases left in between. Germline lookup yields CDR1 SEHNR and CDR2 FQNEAQ (reference sequence). The DNA for the CDR3 is TGTGCCAGCAGCTTAGCACTAGGTTACGAGCAGTACTTC. Its protein product is CASSLALGYEQYF. The entire variable domain, with the rest obtained from reference TRBV7-9 and TRBJ2-7, is as follows: DTGVSQNPRHKITKRGQNVTFRCDPISEHNRLYWYRQTLGQGPEFLTYFQNEAQLEKSRLLSDRFSAERPKGSFSTLEIQRTEQGDSAMYLCASSLALGYEQYFGPGTRLTVT.

This chain connects TRBV19 to TRBJ2-3; D gene ambiguous. The germline CDR1 and CDR2 sequences are LNHDA and SQIVND (reference sequence). The CDR3 consists of 15 residues. Trimming removed 3 bases from V and 5 bases from J, with 15 bases in between. CDR3 sequence: CASSMSGSSGDTQYF. CDR3 bases: TGTGCCAGTAGTATGTCCGGTTCTTCAGGAGATACGCAGTATTTT.

The chain carries TRBV5-1 and TRBJ2-5, with D perhaps matching TRBD2 (5 bases). The CDR3 is 18 amino acids. V dropped 4 bases and J dropped 5 bases, with 27 bases sitting between them. CDR1 is SGHRS and CDR2 is YFSETQ in the germline V gene. In nucleotides, the CDR3 is TGCGCCAGCAGCCCACTACGACCCGACGGACTTAGACGTGAGACCCAGTACTTC. Protein: CASSPLRPDGLRRETQYF. Full variable domain (rest looked up from reference TRBV5-1 and TRBJ2-5): KAGVTQTPRYLIKTRGQQVTLSCSPISGHRSVSWYQQTPGQGLQFLFEYFSETQRNKGNFPGRFSGRQFSNSRSEMNVSTLELGDSALYLCASSPLRPDGLRRETQYFGPGTRLLVL.

V usage is TRBV4-2 and J usage is TRBJ2-7; 7 nucleotides line up with TRBD2. Germline-derived CDR1 and CDR2 are LGHNA and YNFKEQ. V shed 0 bases and J 3 bases; nucleotides not matched to a gene: 8. The CDR3 runs 16 residues. The CDR3 DNA is TGTGCCAGCAGCCAAGAGGGTGGGGGAGGGCTCTACGAGCAGTACTTC. Encoded protein: CASSQEGGGGLYEQYF.

The chain is built from TRBV29-1 and TRBJ2-7; 11 positions agree with TRBD1. The CDR3 sequence is 13 residues long. V lost 3 bases to trimming and J lost 6 bases; unmatched junction nucleotides: 4. Germline CDR1 SQVTM, CDR2 ANQGSEA. CDR3 loop: CSVDGTGGGEQYF. CDR3 in DNA: TGCAGCGTTGACGGGACAGGGGGAGGCGAGCAGTACTTC.

This chain uses TRBV7-2 with TRBJ1-6, with TRBD1 as a possible D gene (5 bases). Germline V gene sequence: CDR1 SGHTA, CDR2 FQGNSA. This CDR3 spans 13 amino acids. Trimming took off 4 bases at V and 9 bases at J, with 10 bases between the two ends. The DNA of the CDR3 is TGTGCCAGCAGCTCCTACAGGCGTTCACCCCTCCACTTT. This sequence encodes CASSSYRRSPLHF.

The rearrangement joins TRBV29-1 to TRBJ2-5; the D is unclear. The CDR3 is made up of 13 amino acids. Germline CDR1 is SQVTM and CDR2 is ANQGSEA. V lost 1 base, J lost 2 bases, and 8 bases lay in between. The CDR3 DNA is TGCAGCGTTGAAGTTTGGCCGCAAGAGACCCAGTACTTC. Its translation is CSVEVWPQETQYF. The full variable domain, rest sourced from reference TRBV29-1 and TRBJ2-5, is SAVISQKPSRDICQRGTSLTIQCQVDSQVTMMFWYRQQPGQSLTLIATANQGSEATYESGFVIDKFPISRPNLTFSTLTVSNMSPEDSSIYLCSVEVWPQETQYFGPGTRLLVL.

The rearrangement joins TRBV5-4 to TRBJ1-1, with TRBD1 matching 8 bases. Losses at the gene ends were 4 bases for V and 7 bases for J; bases not matched to a gene: 3. The germline CDR1 and CDR2 sequences are SGHNT and YYREEE (reference sequence). The CDR3 has 12 residues. Here the CDR3 reads CASSLGQGEAFF. CDR3 coding DNA: TGTGCCAGCAGCCTTGGACAGGGTGAAGCTTTCTTT.

The V gene is TRBV2, the J gene TRBJ2-1, with 13 bases that match TRBD2. From germline, CDR1 is SNHLY and CDR2 FYNNEI. V lost 10 bases and J lost 8; bases outside the gene matches: 8. The CDR3 runs 14 residues. CDR3 nucleotide sequence: TGTGCCACCACCGGGACTAGCGGGATCGATGAGCAGTTCTTC. Its translation is CATTGTSGIDEQFF.

DNA for the CDR3: TGTGCCAGCAGCTTAGCCGGGACAGAAGAGACCCAGTACTTC. This encodes CASSLAGTEETQYF. V gene TRBV7-6 combines with J gene TRBJ2-5, with 7 bases lining up with TRBD1. Losses at the gene ends were 0 bases for V and 3 bases for J; bases not matched to a gene: 1. The V gene's germline CDR1 is SGHVS and CDR2 FNYEAQ. The CDR3 runs 14 residues.

The J gene is TRBJ1-1, the V gene TRBV5-1; no clear D gene. Germline CDR1 is SGHRS and CDR2 is YFSETQ. V dropped 2 bases and J dropped 1 base, with 9 bases sitting between them. The CDR3 sequence is 14 residues long. DNA of the CDR3: TGCGCCAGCAGCTTTGGCCCTGCGAACACTGAAGCTTTCTTT. Residues: CASSFGPANTEAFF.

The chain has TRBV7-9 and TRBJ2-2; the D is unclear. Germline CDR1 reads SEHNR; CDR2 reads FQNEAQ (reference sequence). This CDR3 region has 12 residues. V lost 4 bases, J lost 5 bases, and 5 bases lay in between. The CDR3 DNA reads TGTGCCAGCAGCTCCGGTACCGGGGAGCTGTTTTTT. It is translated as CASSSGTGELFF. Complete variable domain (other parts from reference TRBV7-9 and TRBJ2-2): DTGVSQNPRHKITKRGQNVTFRCDPISEHNRLYWYRQTLGQGPEFLTYFQNEAQLEKSRLLSDRFSAERPKGSFSTLEIQRTEQGDSAMYLCASSSGTGELFFGEGSRLTVL.

This clone qualifies as medium-sized (0.01 to 0.1%). In nucleotides, the CDR3 is TGTGCCAGCAGTTTCACGGGAGGTCGTCGCGAGCAGTACTTC. This sequence encodes CASSFTGGRREQYF. The chain employs TRBV27 and TRBJ2-7, with 7 bases aligning to TRBD2. This CDR3 contains 14 residues. From germline, CDR1 is MNHEY and CDR2 SMNVEV (reference sequence). The ends lost 3 bases at V and 6 bases at J; junction bases unmatched: 8.

The chain recombines TRBV5-1 with TRBJ2-7; D unresolved. The germline V and J ends were trimmed by 1 base and 4 bases, with 9 bases remaining between them. Germline V gives CDR1 SGHRS, CDR2 YFSETQ. The CDR3 loop spans 13 amino acids. The CDR3 nucleotides read TGCGCCAGCAGCTTGTATGACTCGTACGAGCAGTACTTC. Residues: CASSLYDSYEQYF. The full variable domain, its missing parts supplied by reference TRBV5-1 and TRBJ2-7, is KAGVTQTPRYLIKTRGQQVTLSCSPISGHRSVSWYQQTPGQGLQFLFEYFSETQRNKGNFPGRFSGRQFSNSRSEMNVSTLELGDSALYLCASSLYDSYEQYFGPGTRLTVT.

This chain uses TRBV27 with TRBJ1-1; D unclear. V was cut by 1 base and J by 2 bases, with 5 bases left in between. This CDR3 has 13 residues. Germline V lookup: CDR1 MNHEY, CDR2 SMNVEV (reference sequence). The CDR3 protein is CASSLFKNTEAFF. The CDR3 nucleotides are TGTGCCAGCAGTTTATTCAAAAACACTGAAGCTTTCTTT.

The chain carries TRBV9 and TRBJ1-6; D is ambiguous. V lost 0 bases and J lost 4, with 8 bases in between. CDR1 is SGDLS and CDR2 is YYNGEE in the germline V gene. The CDR3 spans 15 residues. The CDR3 region is CASSVEYGYNSPLHF. The CDR3 DNA reads as TGTGCCAGCAGCGTAGAATACGGGTATAATTCACCCCTCCACTTT.

The genes are TRBV7-9 and TRBJ1-4; 11 nucleotides match TRBD1. The CDR3 is made up of 15 amino acids. From germline, CDR1 is SEHNR and CDR2 FQNEAQ (reference sequence). After removal of 2 bases from V and 8 bases from J, the junction contained 4 bases not matched to a gene. CDR3 region: CASSLWGQGEEKLFF. The CDR3 DNA is TGTGCCAGCAGCTTATGGGGACAGGGGGAAGAAAAACTGTTTTTT.

This chain uses TRBV2 with TRBJ2-7; 11 bases match TRBD2. The CDR3 has 13 residues. The junction had 8 bases not matched to a gene; V was cut back by 9 bases and J by 7 bases. In germline, CDR1 is SNHLY, CDR2 FYNNEI. The CDR3 DNA follows: TGTGCCAGGGGGACTAGCGGAAATTTAGAGCAGTACTTC. This encodes CARGTSGNLEQYF.

The chain has TRBV6-5 and TRBJ1-1; D not certain. Germline CDR1 reads MNHEY; CDR2 reads SVGAGI. This CDR3 contains 12 residues. V was cut by 8 bases and J by 1 base, with 8 bases left in between. The CDR3 loop reads CASENGNTEAFF. The CDR3 nucleotides read TGTGCCAGCGAGAACGGGAACACTGAAGCTTTCTTT.

The chain uses TRBV27 and TRBJ2-7; 8 nucleotides align to TRBD2. Germline values: CDR1 MNHEY, CDR2 SMNVEV (reference sequence). The CDR3 is made up of 15 amino acids. The trim removed 6 bases at V and 0 bases at J, leaving 7 bases unmatched. CDR3 sequence reads: CASSLAGGSSYEQYF. For the CDR3, the DNA is TGTGCCAGCAGCCTAGCGGGCGGGAGCTCCTACGAGCAGTACTTC.

The chain is built from TRBV7-9 and TRBJ1-2; tentatively, D is TRBD1 (5 bases). With 5 bases removed from V and 3 bases from J, the gap between germline ends came to 13 bases. This CDR3 contains 14 residues. Germline V gene sequence: CDR1 SEHNR, CDR2 FQNEAQ (reference sequence). The CDR3 region is CASSPPGHHYGYTF. CDR3 bases: TGTGCCAGCAGCCCCCCCGGACACCACTATGGCTACACCTTC.

The gene calls are TRBV21-1 and TRBJ1-5. TRBV21-1 is a recognized pseudogene. The CDR3 runs 14 residues. The CDR3 DNA follows: TGTGCCAGCATCCCTAATCGTTCGTATCAGCCCCAGCATTTT. This gives the protein CASIPNRSYQPQHF.